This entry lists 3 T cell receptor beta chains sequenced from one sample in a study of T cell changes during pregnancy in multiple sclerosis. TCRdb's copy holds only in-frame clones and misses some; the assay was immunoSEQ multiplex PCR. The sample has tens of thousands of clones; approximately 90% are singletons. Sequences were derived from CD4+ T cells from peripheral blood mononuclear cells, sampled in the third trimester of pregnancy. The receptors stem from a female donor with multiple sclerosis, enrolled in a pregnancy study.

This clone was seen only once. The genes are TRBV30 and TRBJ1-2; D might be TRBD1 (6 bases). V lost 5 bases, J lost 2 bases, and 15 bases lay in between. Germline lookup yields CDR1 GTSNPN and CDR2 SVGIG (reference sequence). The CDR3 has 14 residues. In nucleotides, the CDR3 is TGTGCCTGGGGCCCCGGCGGACAGAACTATGGCTACACCTTC. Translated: CAWGPGGQNYGYTF.

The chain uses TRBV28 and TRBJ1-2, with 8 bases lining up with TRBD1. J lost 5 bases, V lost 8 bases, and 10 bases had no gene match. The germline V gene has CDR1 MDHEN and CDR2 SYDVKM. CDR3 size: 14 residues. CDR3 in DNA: TGTGCCAGCCGTTCAGGGGGCGTAGGGTATGGCTACACCTTC. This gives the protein CASRSGGVGYGYTF.

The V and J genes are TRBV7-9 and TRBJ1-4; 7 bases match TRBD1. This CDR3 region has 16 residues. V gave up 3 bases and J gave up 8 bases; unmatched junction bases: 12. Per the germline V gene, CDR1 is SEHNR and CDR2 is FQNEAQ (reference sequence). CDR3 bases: TGTGCCAGCAGCTTGGCGGGGATGGAGGGACAGGAAAAACTGTTTTTT. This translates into CASSLAGMEGQEKLFF.